This is a list of T cell receptor beta chains from one sample in a study of T-cell reconstitution after alpha-beta-depleted transplantation in children. TCRdb processed the PCR reads anew with MiXCR; each CDR3 protein has one entry. There are about 540,000 distinct CDR3 sequences in the sample; approximately 20% occur only once, and 2.5% to 4% lies in the top ten. Source: PBMCs from the stem cell graft donor, taken from the stem cell graft. The receptor set was obtained from a human donor who donated a stem cell graft to a child with acute lymphoblastic leukemia. CDR3s include the opening cysteine and the closing phenylalanine or tryptophan. The D gene is left open where the match is weak. Only part of the rows carry a size: once, few, many, or a class if the clone is expanded.

J gene,clone size,V gene,D gene,CDR3 DNA,CDR3 protein
TRBJ2-3,-,TRBV20-1,TRBD2,TGCAGTGCTAGTTGGACTAGCGGGAGAACAGATACGCAGTATTTT,CSASWTSGRTDTQYF
TRBJ1-2,-,TRBV15,-,TGTGCCACCAGCAGAGTGACAGACTACTATGGCGACACCTTC,CATSRVTDYYGDTF
TRBJ1-3,-,TRBV12-3/TRBV12-4,TRBD1,TGTGCCAGTAGAGGACAGGGCTCTGGAAACACCATATATTTT,CASRGQGSGNTIYF
TRBJ2-7,-,TRBV27,-,TGTGCCAGCAGTTCCCAGGGCCGGGGGGAGCAGTACTTC,CASSSQGRGEQYF
TRBJ2-1,-,TRBV6-5,-,TGTGCCAGCAGCCTGCGGGGATGGGACTACAATGAGCAGTTCTTC,CASSLRGWDYNEQFF
TRBJ2-3,few,TRBV18,-,TGTGCCAGCTCACAAAGGGGAACAGATACGCAGTATTTT,CASSQRGTDTQYF
TRBJ1-1,few,TRBV20-1,TRBD1,TGCAGTGCTAGGGGATTACAGGGGACGAACACTGAAGCTTTCTTT,CSARGLQGTNTEAFF
TRBJ2-7,few,TRBV10-3,TRBD1,TGTGCCATCAGTCGACAGGGCGCCGACGAGCAGTACTTC,CAISRQGADEQYF
TRBJ2-3,once,TRBV4-2,TRBD2,TGTGCCAGCAGCCCACGAGGAAGATCCGGGACTAGCGGGACAGATACGCAGTATTTT,CASSPRGRSGTSGTDTQYF
TRBJ2-1,few,TRBV21-1,-,TGTGCCACCCACAGGGCGGGAGTTGGGAATGAGCAGTTCTTC,CATHRAGVGNEQFF
TRBJ2-7,-,TRBV6-5,-,TGTGCCAGCAGAGCCGAAAGTTCCGAGCAGTACTTC,CASRAESSEQYF
TRBJ2-7,few,TRBV7-9,-,TGTGCCAGCAGTTGGACGGACTACGAGCAGTACTTC,CASSWTDYEQYF
TRBJ2-7,-,TRBV20-1,TRBD1,TGCAGTGCTAGAGATCCCCAGGGGGTGGTCTACGAGCAGTACTTC,CSARDPQGVVYEQYF
TRBJ2-1,-,TRBV7-7,TRBD1,TGTGCCAGCAGCTTAGCCGGCGGGACAGGGGAGCAGTTCTTC,CASSLAGGTGEQFF
TRBJ2-5,many,TRBV5-6,-,TGTGCCAGCAGCGCAATAGCTGACTTGGGAGAGACCCAGTACTTC,CASSAIADLGETQYF
TRBJ2-3,few,TRBV6-5,-,TGTGCCAGCGGTAACGGAGATACGCAGTATTTT,CASGNGDTQYF
TRBJ2-3,-,TRBV9,TRBD2,TGTGCCAGCAGTTTTACCGGACTAGCGTCAGATACGCAGTATTTT,CASSFTGLASDTQYF
TRBJ1-1,-,TRBV6-5,-,TGTGCCAGCAGTTACTCCGCTTGGATAAACACTGAAGCTTTCTTT,CASSYSAWINTEAFF
TRBJ2-5,few,TRBV7-9,-,TGTGCCAGCAGCCGGACTTCCCAAGAGACCCAGTACTTC,CASSRTSQETQYF
TRBJ2-1,-,TRBV11-2,TRBD1,TGTGCCAGCAGCTTGCGGGACAGGGCCTTTCATGTGCTGTTCTTC,CASSLRDRAFHVLFF
TRBJ1-5,few,TRBV12-3/TRBV12-4,-,TGTGCCAGCACCCCGGACGAGGGGCGAAGCAATCAGCCCCAGCATTTT,CASTPDEGRSNQPQHF
TRBJ2-7,few,TRBV7-9,TRBD2,TGTGCCAGCAGCTTAAGAGCGGGAGGGCTCGAGCAGTACTTC,CASSLRAGGLEQYF
TRBJ1-2,few,TRBV28,-,TGTGCCAGCAGAGGCATACACTATGGCTACACCTTC,CASRGIHYGYTF
TRBJ2-1,few,TRBV5-1,-,TGCGCCAGCAGACCTCAGTCCGGGAGCTACAATGAGCAGTTCTTC,CASRPQSGSYNEQFF
TRBJ1-3,few,TRBV20-1,-,TGCAGTGCTAGAGATGGCGTGGGGGGCGGAAACACCATATATTTT,CSARDGVGGGNTIYF
TRBJ1-2,few,TRBV27,TRBD1,TGTGCCAGCGGCCGGGACAGGGACGGTGGCTACACCTTC,CASGRDRDGGYTF
TRBJ1-1,-,TRBV9,TRBD1,TGTGCCAGCAGCGCCCCCGGGACAGGGCCCACTGAAGCTTTCTTT,CASSAPGTGPTEAFF
TRBJ2-1,-,TRBV15,TRBD2,TGTGCCACCAGCAGAGAGGGAGGGCGGGGGAATGAGCAGTTCTTC,CATSREGGRGNEQFF
TRBJ2-6,-,TRBV12-3/TRBV12-4,TRBD2,TGTGCCAGCAGTTTTAATAGCGGGAGCCCTGGGGCCAACGTCCTGACTTTC,CASSFNSGSPGANVLTF
TRBJ2-1,many,TRBV11-2,TRBD1,TGTGCCAGCAGCTCTGGCAGGGGGCGCAAATCCTACAATGAGCAGTTCTTC,CASSSGRGRKSYNEQFF
TRBJ1-6,-,TRBV6-2/TRBV6-3,-,TGTGCCAGCAGGATGAAAGGGGAGGCACCCCTCCACTTT,CASRMKGEAPLHF
TRBJ2-7,few,TRBV5-1,TRBD2,TGCGCCAGCAGCTCCTCTGCCGTAGCGGGAGGCGAGCAGTACTTC,CASSSSAVAGGEQYF
TRBJ2-5,-,TRBV29-1,TRBD2,TGCAGCGTTGAAGATAATAGCGGGACCGAGTACCAAGAGACCCAGTACTTC,CSVEDNSGTEYQETQYF
TRBJ2-1,-,TRBV29-1,-,TGCAGCGTTGAAGATTATGGACGGACCGCCGATTATGAGCAGTTCTTC,CSVEDYGRTADYEQFF
TRBJ2-2,few,TRBV9,TRBD2,TGTGCCAGCAGCGTAGGCCTAGCGGAGAGGAACACCGGGGAGCTGTTTTTT,CASSVGLAERNTGELFF
TRBJ2-3,few,TRBV12-3/TRBV12-4,TRBD2,TGTGCCAGCACCCCGGGGCGGGAGGCGATAGGTGTGATCACAGATACGCAGTATTTT,CASTPGREAIGVITDTQYF
TRBJ1-2,-,TRBV29-1,-,TGCAGCGTCCCTGACAGGAGTAGGGGCTACACCTTC,CSVPDRSRGYTF
TRBJ2-4,few,TRBV7-9,-,TGTGCCAGCAGCCCCGGTCAGGGGATTCGCATTCAGTACTTC,CASSPGQGIRIQYF
TRBJ2-1,few,TRBV7-2,TRBD2,TGTGCCAGCAGCTTAATGGGGAGCGGGGATGAGCAGTTCTTC,CASSLMGSGDEQFF
TRBJ2-1,-,TRBV30,TRBD1,TGTGCCTGGAGTGTAACAGGGGGCGGTGAGCAGTTCTTC,CAWSVTGGGEQFF
TRBJ1-4,few,TRBV5-1,TRBD1,TGCGCCAGCGCTCGACAGGGGGCGAATGAAAAACTGTTTTTT,CASARQGANEKLFF
TRBJ2-4,-,TRBV11-2,-,TGTGCCAGCTCCGTCCCAGAGGAATCCAAAAACATTCAGTACTTC,CASSVPEESKNIQYF
TRBJ2-1,-,TRBV5-1,-,TGCGCCAGCAGCATCAGGGTGACCCGGGATGAGCAGTTCTTC,CASSIRVTRDEQFF
TRBJ2-1,few,TRBV19,-,TGTGCCAGTAGCACACTGGGTAGCTCCTACAATGAGCAGTTCTTC,CASSTLGSSYNEQFF
TRBJ1-5,few,TRBV20-1,-,TGCAGTGCTAGAGATGCGCGGGGGAACAATCAGCCCCAGCATTTT,CSARDARGNNQPQHF
TRBJ2-2,-,TRBV9,TRBD1,TGTGCCAGCAGCACCCAGGGGGCTACCGGGGAGCTGTTTTTT,CASSTQGATGELFF
TRBJ2-1,few,TRBV24-1,TRBD2,TGTGCCACCAGTGATTTAAGAGCGGGAGCCTACAATGAGCAGTTCTTC,CATSDLRAGAYNEQFF
TRBJ2-1,-,TRBV12-3/TRBV12-4,TRBD2,TGTGCCAGCAGGCGTTGGGGGACTAGCGGGAGCTATGAGCAGTTCTTC,CASRRWGTSGSYEQFF
TRBJ1-2,-,TRBV9,TRBD1,TGTGCCAGCAGCGGAACGGGACAGGGCAAAGGCTACACCTTC,CASSGTGQGKGYTF
TRBJ2-7,-,TRBV7-9,TRBD2,TGTGCCAGCAGCTTAGCGGGTAGCGGGAGATCCTACGAGCAGTACTTC,CASSLAGSGRSYEQYF
TRBJ2-4,-,TRBV7-3,-,TGTGCCAGCAGCCCGAGTGGGGCCCCAGCCAAAAACATTCAGTACTTC,CASSPSGAPAKNIQYF
TRBJ2-3,-,TRBV24-1,TRBD1,TGTGCCACCAGTGATTCGCGGGACAGGGGAACAGATACGCAGTATTTT,CATSDSRDRGTDTQYF